These T cell receptor beta chains were read from a single sample in a study of PD-1 blockade in classical Hodgkin lymphoma. Method: immunoSEQ multiplex PCR; TCRdb's copy keeps in-frame clones and lacks some. The sample yields over 25,000 clones, 71% seen once. The material was peripheral blood mononuclear cells (PBMCs), obtained before the second cycle of nivolumab. The receptors stem from a human donor with classical Hodgkin lymphoma. Each CDR3 is given with its conserved first and last residue. The order of the fields is J gene, clone size, D gene, V gene, CDR3 protein, CDR3 DNA. A D gene is named only where the DNA matches it firmly. Clone size is shown for a subset of rows, as once, few, many or a class of expanded clone.

J: TRBJ1-2
size: NA
D: NA
V: TRBV19
CDR3: CASTSTGWGYGYTF
DNA: TGTGCCAGTACTTCGACAGGCTGGGGCTATGGCTACACCTTC

J: TRBJ2-1
size: NA
D: TRBD2
V: TRBV2
CDR3: CASSSSGGEVFEQFF
DNA: TGTGCCAGCAGCTCTAGCGGGGGGGAAGTGTTTGAGCAGTTCTTC

J: TRBJ2-3
size: NA
D: TRBD2
V: TRBV9
CDR3: CASSAQRDNTDTQYF
DNA: TGTGCCAGCAGCGCCCAGCGGGATAACACAGATACGCAGTATTTT

J: TRBJ2-7
size: NA
D: TRBD2
V: TRBV7-6
CDR3: CASSLLRGASYEQYF
DNA: TGTGCCAGCAGCTTACTGCGGGGGGCCTCCTACGAGCAGTACTTC

J: TRBJ2-3
size: few
D: NA
V: TRBV7-9
CDR3: CASSPVNLDTQYF
DNA: TGTGCCAGCAGCCCCGTTAACTTAGATACGCAGTATTTT

J: TRBJ1-3
size: medium-sized
D: NA
V: TRBV2
CDR3: CAGAAQGSGNTIYF
DNA: TGTGCCGGAGCCGCACAGGGATCTGGAAACACCATATATTTT

J: TRBJ2-7
size: NA
D: NA
V: TRBV11-2
CDR3: CASSLVRAAYEQYF
DNA: TGTGCCAGCAGCTTAGTGAGGGCAGCCTACGAGCAGTACTTC

J: TRBJ1-1
size: NA
D: TRBD1
V: TRBV10-3
CDR3: CATAGEWDRSF
DNA: TGTGCCACAGCGGGCGAGTGGGACAGAAGCTTT

J: TRBJ2-1
size: NA
D: TRBD2
V: TRBV7-9
CDR3: CASRDGTSGSNEQFF
DNA: TGTGCCAGCAGAGACGGGACTAGCGGGTCCAATGAGCAGTTCTTC

J: TRBJ1-5
size: NA
D: NA
V: TRBV27
CDR3: CASSLSGRGYQPQHF
DNA: TGTGCCAGCAGTTTATCGGGACGGGGATATCAGCCCCAGCATTTT

J: TRBJ1-5
size: few
D: NA
V: TRBV11-1
CDR3: CASSLGLFEAPGPQHF
DNA: TGTGCCAGCAGCTTAGGCCTTTTCGAGGCCCCAGGGCCCCAGCATTTT

J: TRBJ2-7
size: medium-sized
D: NA
V: TRBV6-5
CDR3: CASSYSNGGYEQYF
DNA: TGTGCCAGCAGTTACTCGAACGGGGGCTATGAGCAGTACTTC

J: TRBJ1-2
size: NA
D: TRBD1
V: TRBV27
CDR3: CASSFRGVEGYTF
DNA: TGTGCCAGCAGTTTCAGGGGGGTGGAGGGCTACACCTTC

J: TRBJ1-1
size: NA
D: NA
V: TRBV30
CDR3: CAWSVNPQSEAFF
DNA: TGTGCCTGGAGTGTAAACCCCCAGTCTGAAGCTTTCTTT

J: TRBJ2-1
size: NA
D: TRBD2
V: TRBV5-4
CDR3: CASSSMTSGGAVHEQFF
DNA: TGTGCCAGCAGCTCGATGACTAGCGGGGGGGCCGTTCATGAGCAGTTCTTC

J: TRBJ2-1
size: NA
D: NA
V: TRBV2
CDR3: CASSEESPRRGYEQFF
DNA: TGTGCCAGCAGTGAAGAATCACCCCGTAGAGGTTATGAGCAGTTCTTC

J: TRBJ1-2
size: medium-sized
D: TRBD1
V: TRBV6-6
CDR3: CASSVTGGVYGYTF
DNA: TGTGCCAGCAGTGTGACAGGGGGCGTCTATGGCTACACCTTC

J: TRBJ1-6
size: NA
D: NA
V: TRBV25-1
CDR3: CASSEWPVNSPLHF
DNA: TGTGCCAGCAGTGAATGGCCGGTTAATTCACCCCTCCACTTT

J: TRBJ1-4
size: NA
D: NA
V: TRBV9
CDR3: CASSGKELDEKLFF
DNA: TGTGCCAGCAGCGGGAAGGAGTTGGATGAAAAACTGTTTTTT

J: TRBJ1-1
size: NA
D: NA
V: TRBV6-5
CDR3: CASSIGAEAFF
DNA: TGTGCCAGCAGTATCGGAGCCGAAGCTTTCTTT

J: TRBJ2-5
size: once
D: TRBD2
V: TRBV2
CDR3: CASMGGTSFQETQYF
DNA: TGTGCCTCCATGGGGGGGACCAGTTTTCAAGAGACCCAGTACTTC

J: TRBJ2-1
size: NA
D: TRBD2
V: TRBV7-2
CDR3: CASSLGPSGGHNEQFF
DNA: TGTGCCAGCAGCTTAGGTCCTAGCGGGGGCCACAATGAGCAGTTCTTC

J: TRBJ2-7
size: NA
D: TRBD1
V: TRBV6-5
CDR3: CASSRGQGTYEQYF
DNA: TGTGCCAGCAGTCGTGGACAGGGCACCTACGAGCAGTACTTC

J: TRBJ2-7
size: NA
D: TRBD2
V: TRBV6-5
CDR3: CASTAGVSYEQYF
DNA: TGTGCCAGCACAGCGGGGGTCTCCTACGAGCAGTACTTC

J: TRBJ2-5
size: NA
D: NA
V: TRBV30
CDR3: CAWSVKETQYF
DNA: TGTGCCTGGAGTGTTAAGGAGACCCAGTACTTC

J: TRBJ2-7
size: NA
D: NA
V: TRBV28
CDR3: CASNSGRISTNYEQYF
DNA: TGTGCCAGCAACTCAGGCAGGATCAGTACTAACTACGAGCAGTACTTC

J: TRBJ2-3
size: once
D: TRBD2
V: TRBV10-2
CDR3: CASRKTAGGADTQYF
DNA: TGCGCCAGCAGAAAGACAGCGGGGGGAGCAGATACGCAGTATTTT

J: TRBJ2-5
size: NA
D: TRBD2
V: TRBV4-3
CDR3: CASSPGLAGGTQYF
DNA: TGCGCCAGCAGCCCCGGACTAGCGGGAGGGACCCAGTACTTC